Presented here are 26 T cell receptor beta chains from one specimen sequenced in a study of T cell changes during pregnancy in multiple sclerosis. Repertoires were generated with immunoSEQ multiplex PCR, while TCRdb's copy carries only in-frame clones and drops some. The sample yields fewer than 65,000 clones, 91% seen once. This material consisted of peripheral blood, taken after pregnancy. The receptors were gathered from a female donor in good health, enrolled as a control in a pregnancy study.

The CDR3 loop reads CASSSVTSGGPGDTQYF. In nucleotides, the CDR3 is TGCGCCAGCAGCTCAGTGACTAGCGGGGGGCCTGGAGATACGCAGTATTTT. V is TRBV5-1 and J is TRBJ2-3; 13 bases are a match to TRBD2. Losses at the gene ends were 3 bases for V and 5 bases for J; bases not matched to a gene: 9. Per the germline V gene, CDR1 is SGHRS and CDR2 is YFSETQ. This CDR3 region has 17 residues.

As concerns this clone: An end of the junction does not agree with germline; a read error may underlie this. The J gene is TRBJ1-1, the V gene TRBV7-9, with D perhaps matching TRBD1 (5 bases). Germline CDR1 and CDR2: SEHNR and FQNEAQ (reference sequence). CDR3 length: 15 amino acids. CDR3 bases: TGTGCCAGCAGCCCCGACGTGGGACTAACCCGGCGGGAGATCTTT. This codes for CASSPDVGLTRREIF.

The chain carries TRBV19 and TRBJ2-7, with D perhaps TRBD2 (6 bases). CDR3 length equals 13 residues. V gave up 1 base and J gave up 2 bases, with 6 bases separating them. Germline V gene lookup returns CDR1 LNHDA and CDR2 SQIVND (reference sequence). The CDR3 coding sequence is TGTGCCAGTAGTATAGGGACTACCTACGAGCAGTACTTC. This codes for CASSIGTTYEQYF.

The chain joins TRBV10-3 to TRBJ2-1, with D perhaps matching TRBD2 (7 bases). The CDR3 is 15 amino acids. CDR1 is ENHRY, CDR2 SYGVKD, per germline. Trimming removed 0 bases at V and 7 bases at J, with 13 bases between. In DNA, the CDR3 is TGTGCCATCAGTGAGTCTGAGGGGGGGACGAATGAGCAGTTCTTC. Translating it yields CAISESEGGTNEQFF.

Remarks on this clone: Other nucleotide sequences from this sample produce the same CDR3. The chain links TRBV27 to TRBJ1-5, with D possibly being TRBD1 (5 bases). The CDR3 loop spans 12 amino acids. V was pared by 8 bases and J by 6 bases, with 11 bases between. Per the germline V gene, CDR1 is MNHEY and CDR2 is SMNVEV (reference sequence). The CDR3 coding sequence is TGTGCCAGCTCCCGCGGGGGTCAGCCCCAGCATTTT. Amino acid sequence: CASSRGGQPQHF.

The chain combines TRBV15 with TRBJ2-7; no clear D gene. Germline V gene sequence: CDR1 LNHNV, CDR2 YYDKDF (reference sequence). This CDR3 comprises 18 residues. V was pared by 1 base and J by 1 base, with 20 bases between. CDR3 loop: CATSRGPGEAAYSYEQYF. The CDR3 region has the DNA TGTGCCACCAGCAGAGGCCCCGGTGAGGCGGCTTATTCCTACGAGCAGTACTTC.

The chain employs TRBV11-2 and TRBJ2-7; 10 bases agree with TRBD1. With V trimmed by 5 bases and J by 5 bases, 9 bases remained unmatched. CDR1 is SGHAT, CDR2 FQNNGV, per germline. The CDR3 runs 15 residues. The CDR3: CASSPAGQGWNEQYF. In nucleotides, the CDR3 is TGTGCCAGCAGCCCAGCGGGACAGGGGTGGAACGAGCAGTACTTC.

The chain couples TRBV7-2 to TRBJ1-2, with unresolved D. The germline V gene has CDR1 SGHTA and CDR2 FQGNSA. This CDR3 region has 13 residues. V gave up 2 bases and J gave up 1 base, with 5 bases separating them. CDR3 bases: TGTGCCAGCAGCTTAAACAGTAACTATGGCTACACCTTC. Translating gives CASSLNSNYGYTF.

In its sample, this clone was seen once. This chain uses TRBV29-1 with TRBJ2-5; D may be TRBD1 (5 bases). This CDR3 is built from 12 residues. Germline CDR1 reads SQVTM; CDR2 reads ANQGSEA. Trimming left V 4 bases short and J 7 bases short, with 13 bases between. CDR3 DNA: TGCAGCGTTGGGGTACAGGAACGGACCCAGTACTTC. Amino acid sequence: CSVGVQERTQYF.

This sequence joins TRBV19 and TRBJ1-4; no firm D call. The CDR3 totals 15 residues. Germline CDR1 and CDR2: LNHDA and SQIVND (reference sequence). Trimming cost V 5 bases and J 2 bases, with 12 bases left between them. CDR3 nucleotide sequence: TGTGCCAGTAGTCATGGAGTTCTGACTAATGAAAAACTGTTTTTT. Its translation: CASSHGVLTNEKLFF.

This clone was observed a single time. The chain carries TRBV7-2 and TRBJ2-2, with 9 bases that match TRBD1. Germline lookup yields CDR1 SGHTA and CDR2 FQGNSA. The CDR3 is 15 residues long. V lost 5 bases to trimming and J lost 6 bases; unmatched junction nucleotides: 7. Written as DNA, the CDR3 is TGTGCCAGCAGCGGGTTGACAGGGGGTGCCGGGGAGCTGTTTTTT. Encoded protein: CASSGLTGGAGELFF.

This clone was recorded a few times. The rearrangement joins TRBV4-2 to TRBJ1-2, with 8 bases lining up with TRBD1. V lost 4 bases and J lost 10; bases outside the gene matches: 8. The germline V gene has CDR1 LGHNA and CDR2 YNFKEQ. CDR3 length equals 13 residues. The CDR3 reads CASSPRTGTDYTF. The DNA for the CDR3 is TGTGCCAGCAGCCCCCGGACAGGGACTGACTACACCTTC.

Note on this clone: The junction shows a germline mismatch at one end, possibly a read error. The chain links TRBV7-7 to TRBJ1-1, with 9 bases matching TRBD1. The CDR3 has 15 residues. Per the germline V gene, CDR1 is SSHAT and CDR2 is FNYEAQ (reference sequence). The CDR3 nucleotides read TGTGCTAGCAGCCCGGGACAGGGAAGATGGACTGAAGCTTTCTTT. The encoded protein is CASSPGQGRWTEAFF.

The chain carries TRBV27 and TRBJ2-7, with 9 bases fitting TRBD1. Germline CDR1 and CDR2: MNHEY and SMNVEV (reference sequence). The CDR3 spans 16 residues. V shed 4 bases and J 5 bases; nucleotides not matched to a gene: 12. The CDR3 loop is CASSSMTGTGRDEQYF. The CDR3 bases are TGTGCCAGCAGTTCGATGACCGGGACAGGGAGGGACGAGCAGTACTTC.

Here the CDR3 DNA reads TGTGCCAGCACCGGACAGGGGTATGGTGAGCAGTTCTTC. Its translation: CASTGQGYGEQFF. The V gene is TRBV2, the J gene TRBJ2-1; 9 bases agree with TRBD1. This CDR3 comprises 13 residues. Germline assignment: CDR1 SNHLY and CDR2 FYNNEI. Germline trimming cut 7 bases from V and 9 bases from J; bases unmatched to any gene: 7.

V usage is TRBV5-8 and J usage is TRBJ1-2; 7 bases agree with TRBD1. The junction had 5 bases not matched to a gene; V was cut back by 3 bases and J by 3 bases. This CDR3 spans 14 amino acids. Germline assignment: CDR1 SGHTS and CDR2 YDEGEE. The DNA of the CDR3 is TGTGCCAGCAGCTACATACAGGGGCACTATGGCTACACCTTC. Amino acid sequence: CASSYIQGHYGYTF.

The chain links TRBV25-1 to TRBJ2-1; weak D call: TRBD2 (5 bases). This CDR3 has 14 residues. Germline assignment: CDR1 MGHDK and CDR2 SYGVNS. V gave up 6 bases and J gave up 0 bases, with 9 bases separating them. This chain's CDR3 is CASRGSDSYNEQFF. CDR3 DNA: TGTGCCAGCAGGGGTAGCGACTCCTACAATGAGCAGTTCTTC.

This sequence joins TRBV6-6 and TRBJ1-5; no clear D. This CDR3 spans 13 amino acids. The V gene lost 8 bases and the J gene lost 0 bases, with 8 bases spanning the gap. Germline values: CDR1 MNHNY, CDR2 SVGAGI (reference sequence). Here the CDR3 DNA reads TGTGCCAGCGCCCAGAATAGCAATCAGCCCCAGCATTTT. Protein: CASAQNSNQPQHF.

The V and J genes are TRBV7-3 and TRBJ2-3, with D maybe TRBD2 (5 bases). Germline V lookup: CDR1 SGHTA, CDR2 FQGTGA. This CDR3 has 16 amino acids. Trimming removed 5 bases from V and 6 bases from J, with 21 bases in between. The CDR3, as DNA: TGTGCCAGCAGCAGAGGAGCCGGGTTGGAGGTGGATACGCAGTATTTT. Its protein is CASSRGAGLEVDTQYF.

This rearrangement joins TRBV29-1 to TRBJ2-2; D uncertain. CDR1 and CDR2 from the germline V gene are SQVTM and ANQGSEA. V lost 2 bases to trimming and J lost 6 bases, with 7 bases between them. This CDR3 has 12 amino acids. For the CDR3, the DNA is TGCAGCGTTGAACTTACACCCGGGGAGCTGTTTTTT. Its protein product is CSVELTPGELFF.

In its sample, this clone was seen once. The V and J genes are TRBV6-5 and TRBJ1-3; D is undetermined. Trimming shortened V by 5 bases and J by 0 bases, and 11 bases separated the two germline ends. The CDR3 totals 15 residues. CDR1 and CDR2 from the germline V gene are MNHEY and SVGAGI. The CDR3 spells CASSLHLSSGNTIYF. The CDR3 nucleotides are TGTGCCAGCAGTCTCCACCTTAGCTCTGGAAACACCATATATTTT.

This chain joins TRBV10-3 and TRBJ2-7, with TRBD1 matching 8 bases. CDR1 is ENHRY, CDR2 SYGVKD, per germline. The CDR3 is 15 amino acids. The junction had 6 bases not matched to a gene; V was cut back by 4 bases and J by 1 base. Here the CDR3 DNA reads TGTGCCATCAGTGGCGGGGACAGGAGATCCTACGAGCAGTACTTC. Its translation: CAISGGDRRSYEQYF.

V is TRBV27 and J is TRBJ1-1; the D gene is possibly TRBD1 (6 bases). V lost 6 bases to trimming and J lost 5 bases, with 13 bases between them. The CDR3 consists of 13 residues. Germline CDR1 MNHEY, CDR2 SMNVEV (reference sequence). CDR3 amino acids: CASRGTGSTEAFF. Here the CDR3 DNA reads TGTGCCAGCAGGGGAACAGGGTCGACTGAAGCTTTCTTT.

The CDR3 here is CASSPTGSGTGELFF. In DNA form, the CDR3 reads TGTGCCAGCAGCCCGACAGGGTCTGGGACCGGGGAGCTGTTTTTT. V and J are TRBV7-2 and TRBJ2-2, with 7 bases aligning to TRBD1. In germline, CDR1 is SGHTA, CDR2 FQGNSA. V trimming: 5 bases; J trimming: 5 bases; junction bases outside the gene matches: 8. The CDR3 length is 15 residues.

The chain employs TRBV5-8 and TRBJ1-4; 10 bases are a match to TRBD1. With 2 bases clipped from V and 2 bases from J, the junction kept 6 bases outside the gene matches. The CDR3 contains 17 residues. CDR1 and CDR2 (germline): SGHTS, YDEGEE. CDR3 loop: CASSFRDRGPTNEKLFF. CDR3 coding DNA: TGTGCCAGCAGCTTCCGGGACAGGGGTCCTACTAATGAAAAACTGTTTTTT.

CDR3 residues: CASRPAGPLTYEQYF. CDR3 DNA: TGTGCCAGCAGACCGGCAGGGCCCCTTACGTACGAGCAGTACTTC. This chain links TRBV7-9 with TRBJ2-7; a possible D gene is TRBD1 (5 bases). The CDR3 consists of 15 residues. V dropped 6 bases and J dropped 4 bases, with 19 bases sitting between them. CDR1 is SEHNR and CDR2 is FQNEAQ in the germline V gene (reference sequence).